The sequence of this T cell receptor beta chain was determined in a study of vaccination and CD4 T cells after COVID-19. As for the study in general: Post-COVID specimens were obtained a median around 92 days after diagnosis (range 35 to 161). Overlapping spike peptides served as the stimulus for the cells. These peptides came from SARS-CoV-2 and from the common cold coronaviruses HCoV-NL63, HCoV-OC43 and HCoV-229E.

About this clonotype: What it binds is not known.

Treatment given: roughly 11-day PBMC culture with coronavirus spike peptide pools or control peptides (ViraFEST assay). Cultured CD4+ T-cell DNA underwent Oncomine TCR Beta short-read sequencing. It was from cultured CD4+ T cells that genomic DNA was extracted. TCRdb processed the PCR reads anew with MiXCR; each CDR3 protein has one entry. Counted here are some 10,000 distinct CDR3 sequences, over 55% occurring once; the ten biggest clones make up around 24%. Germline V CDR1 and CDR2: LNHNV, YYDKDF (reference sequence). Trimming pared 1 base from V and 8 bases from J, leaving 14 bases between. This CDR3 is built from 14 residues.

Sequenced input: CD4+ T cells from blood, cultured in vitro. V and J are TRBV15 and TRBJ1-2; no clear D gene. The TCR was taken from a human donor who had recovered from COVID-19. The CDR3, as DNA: TGTGCCACCAGCAGAGGCGAGGGTCTGACAGGCTACACCTTC. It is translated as CATSRGEGLTGYTF.